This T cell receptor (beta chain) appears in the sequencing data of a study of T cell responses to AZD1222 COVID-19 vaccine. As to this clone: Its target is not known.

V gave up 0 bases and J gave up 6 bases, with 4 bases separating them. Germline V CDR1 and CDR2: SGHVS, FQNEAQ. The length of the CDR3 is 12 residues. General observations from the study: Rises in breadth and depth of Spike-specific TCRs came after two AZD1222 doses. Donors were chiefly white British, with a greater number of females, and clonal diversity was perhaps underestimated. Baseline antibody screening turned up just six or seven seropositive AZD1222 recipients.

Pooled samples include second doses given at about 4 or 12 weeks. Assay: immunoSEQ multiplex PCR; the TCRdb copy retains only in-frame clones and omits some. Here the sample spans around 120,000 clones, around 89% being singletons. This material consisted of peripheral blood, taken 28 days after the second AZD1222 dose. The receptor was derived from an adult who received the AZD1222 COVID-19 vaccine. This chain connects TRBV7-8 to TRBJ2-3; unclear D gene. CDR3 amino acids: CASSLARDTQYF. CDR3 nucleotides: TGTGCCAGCAGCTTAGCTAGGGATACGCAGTATTTT. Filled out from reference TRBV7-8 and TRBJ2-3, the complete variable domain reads GAGVSQSPRYKVAKRGQDVALRCDPISGHVSLFWYQQALGQGPEFLTYFQNEAQLDKSGLPSDRFFAERPEGSVSTLKIQRTQQEDSAVYLCASSLARDTQYFGPGTRLTVL.